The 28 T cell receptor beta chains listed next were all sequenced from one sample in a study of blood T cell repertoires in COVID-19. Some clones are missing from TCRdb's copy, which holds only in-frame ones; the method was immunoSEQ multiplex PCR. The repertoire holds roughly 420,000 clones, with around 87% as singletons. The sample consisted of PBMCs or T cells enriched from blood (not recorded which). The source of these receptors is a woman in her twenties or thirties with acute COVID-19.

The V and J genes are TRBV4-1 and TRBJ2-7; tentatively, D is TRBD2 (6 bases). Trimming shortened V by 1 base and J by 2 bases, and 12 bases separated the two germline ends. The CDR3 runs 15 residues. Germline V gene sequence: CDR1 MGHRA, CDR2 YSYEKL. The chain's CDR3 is CASSQGTSNTYEQYF. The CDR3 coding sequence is TGCGCCAGCAGCCAAGGCACTAGCAACACCTACGAGCAGTACTTC.

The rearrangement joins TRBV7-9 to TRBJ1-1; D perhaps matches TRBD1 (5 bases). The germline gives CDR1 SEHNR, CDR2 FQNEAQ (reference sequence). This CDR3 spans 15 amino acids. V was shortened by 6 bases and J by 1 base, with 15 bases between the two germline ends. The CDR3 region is CASSPPGGANTEAFF. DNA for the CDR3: TGTGCCAGCAGTCCCCCGGGCGGGGCGAACACTGAAGCTTTCTTT. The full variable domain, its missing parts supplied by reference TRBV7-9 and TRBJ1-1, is DTGVSQNPRHKITKRGQNVTFRCDPISEHNRLYWYRQTLGQGPEFLTYFQNEAQLEKSRLLSDRFSAERPKGSFSTLEIQRTEQGDSAMYLCASSPPGGANTEAFFGQGTRLTVV.

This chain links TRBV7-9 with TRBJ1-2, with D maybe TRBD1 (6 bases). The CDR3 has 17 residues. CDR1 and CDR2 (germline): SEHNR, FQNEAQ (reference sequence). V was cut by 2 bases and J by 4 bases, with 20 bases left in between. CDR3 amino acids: CASSLPGVEGVIYGYTF. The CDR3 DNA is TGTGCCAGCAGCTTACCAGGGGTAGAGGGGGTAATCTATGGCTACACCTTC.

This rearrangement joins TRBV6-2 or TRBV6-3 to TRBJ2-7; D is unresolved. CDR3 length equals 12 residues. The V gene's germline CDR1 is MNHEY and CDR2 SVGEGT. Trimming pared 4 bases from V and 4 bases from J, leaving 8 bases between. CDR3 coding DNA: TGTGCCAGCAGTTCAATCCAATACGAGCAGTACTTC. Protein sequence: CASSSIQYEQYF.

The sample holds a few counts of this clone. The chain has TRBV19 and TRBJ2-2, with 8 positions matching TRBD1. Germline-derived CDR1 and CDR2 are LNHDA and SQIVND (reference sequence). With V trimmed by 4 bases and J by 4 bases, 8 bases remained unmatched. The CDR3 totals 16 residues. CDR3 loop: CASSTRTGRATGELFF. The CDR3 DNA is TGTGCCAGTAGTACAAGGACAGGGCGGGCCACCGGGGAGCTGTTTTTT.

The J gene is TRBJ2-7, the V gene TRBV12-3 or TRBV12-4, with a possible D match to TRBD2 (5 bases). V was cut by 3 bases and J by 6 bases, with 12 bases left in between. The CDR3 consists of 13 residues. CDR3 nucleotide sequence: TGTGCCAGCAGTTTTAGTCCTAGCAGCGAGCAGTACTTC. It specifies CASSFSPSSEQYF.

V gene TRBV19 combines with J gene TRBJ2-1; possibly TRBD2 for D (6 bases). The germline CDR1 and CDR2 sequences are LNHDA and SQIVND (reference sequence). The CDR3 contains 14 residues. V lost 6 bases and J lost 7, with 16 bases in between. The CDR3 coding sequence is TGTGCCAGTAGAACGACGGGACGGGGGAATGAGCAGTTCTTC. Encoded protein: CASRTTGRGNEQFF.

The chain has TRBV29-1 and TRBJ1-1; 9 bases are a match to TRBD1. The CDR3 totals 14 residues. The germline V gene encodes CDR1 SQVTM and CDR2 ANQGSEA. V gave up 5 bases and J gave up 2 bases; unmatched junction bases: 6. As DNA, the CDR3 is TGCAGCGTTAAACCACAGGGGGCAAACACTGAAGCTTTCTTT. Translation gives CSVKPQGANTEAFF.

CDR3 bases: TGTGCCAGCAGCCAAGGACAAGTGGGCAATCAGCCCCAGCATTTT. Protein sequence: CASSQGQVGNQPQHF. This chain joins TRBV5-8 and TRBJ1-5, with a tentative D call TRBD1 (5 bases). Germline CDR1 reads SGHTS; CDR2 reads YDEGEE. The CDR3 sequence is 15 residues long. V was pared by 4 bases and J by 2 bases, with 13 bases between.

The CDR3 DNA is TGTGCCAGCAGCTTATTACAGGGCCGGACCTACAATGAGCAGTTCTTC. Translation: CASSLLQGRTYNEQFF. J is TRBJ2-1 and V is TRBV7-9; a possible D gene is TRBD1 (6 bases). This CDR3 is 16 amino acids long. V lost 2 bases to trimming and J lost 2 bases, with 13 bases between them. Germline assignment: CDR1 SEHNR and CDR2 FQNEAQ (reference sequence).

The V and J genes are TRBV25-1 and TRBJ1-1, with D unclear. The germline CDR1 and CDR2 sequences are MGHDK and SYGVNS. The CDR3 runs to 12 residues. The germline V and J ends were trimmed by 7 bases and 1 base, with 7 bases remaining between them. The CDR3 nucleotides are TGTGCCAGCACCAATAGGAACACTGAAGCTTTCTTT. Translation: CASTNRNTEAFF. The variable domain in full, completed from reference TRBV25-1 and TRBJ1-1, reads EADIYQTPRYLVIGTGKKITLECSQTMGHDKMYWYQQDPGMELHLIHYSYGVNSTEKGDLSSESTVSRIRTEHFPLTLESARPSHTSQYLCASTNRNTEAFFGQGTRLTVV.

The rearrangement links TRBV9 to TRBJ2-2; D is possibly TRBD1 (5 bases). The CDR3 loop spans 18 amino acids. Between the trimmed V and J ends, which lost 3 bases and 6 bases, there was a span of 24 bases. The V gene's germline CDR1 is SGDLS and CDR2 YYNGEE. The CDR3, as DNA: TGTGCCAGCAGCGGAAACTTTCTCCGGCAGGGAATAGCCGGGGAGCTGTTTTTT. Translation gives CASSGNFLRQGIAGELFF.

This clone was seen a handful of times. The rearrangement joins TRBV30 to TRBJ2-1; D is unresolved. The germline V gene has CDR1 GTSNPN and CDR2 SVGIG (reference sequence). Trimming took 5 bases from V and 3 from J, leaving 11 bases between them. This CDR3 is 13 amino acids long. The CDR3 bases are TGTGCCTGGCAGTACAACGTCTACAATGAGCAGTTCTTC. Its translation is CAWQYNVYNEQFF.

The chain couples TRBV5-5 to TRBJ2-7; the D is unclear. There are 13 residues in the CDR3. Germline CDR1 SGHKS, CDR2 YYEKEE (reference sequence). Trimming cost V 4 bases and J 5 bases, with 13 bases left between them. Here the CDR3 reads CASSPITRDEQYF. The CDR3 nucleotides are TGTGCCAGCAGCCCCATTACCCGGGACGAGCAGTACTTC.

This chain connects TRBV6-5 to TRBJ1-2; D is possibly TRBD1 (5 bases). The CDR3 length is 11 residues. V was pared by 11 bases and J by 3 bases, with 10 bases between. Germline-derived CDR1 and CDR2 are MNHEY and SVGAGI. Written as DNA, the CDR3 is TGTGCCTGGGGGGGTGACTATGGCTACACCTTC. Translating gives CAWGGDYGYTF.

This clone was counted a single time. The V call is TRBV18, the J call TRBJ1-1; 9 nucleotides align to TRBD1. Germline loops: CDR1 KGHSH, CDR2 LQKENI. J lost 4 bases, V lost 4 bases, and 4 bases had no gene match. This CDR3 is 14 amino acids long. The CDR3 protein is CASSQQGASTEAFF. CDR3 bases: TGTGCCAGCTCACAACAGGGGGCGAGCACTGAAGCTTTCTTT.

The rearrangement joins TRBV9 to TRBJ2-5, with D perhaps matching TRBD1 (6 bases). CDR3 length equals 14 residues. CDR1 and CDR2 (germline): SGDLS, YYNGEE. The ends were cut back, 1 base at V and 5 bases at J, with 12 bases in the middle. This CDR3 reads CASSVSGGRETQYF. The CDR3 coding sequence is TGTGCCAGCAGCGTATCTGGGGGCCGGGAGACCCAGTACTTC.

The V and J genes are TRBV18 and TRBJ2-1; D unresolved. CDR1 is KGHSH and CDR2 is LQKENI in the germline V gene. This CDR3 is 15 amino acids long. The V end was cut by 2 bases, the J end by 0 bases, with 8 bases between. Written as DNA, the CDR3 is TGTGCCAGCTCACCAATCGCTAGCTCCTACAATGAGCAGTTCTTC. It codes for CASSPIASSYNEQFF.

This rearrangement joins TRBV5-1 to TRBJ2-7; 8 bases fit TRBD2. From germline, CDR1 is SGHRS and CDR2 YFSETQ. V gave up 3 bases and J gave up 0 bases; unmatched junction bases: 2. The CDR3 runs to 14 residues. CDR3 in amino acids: CASSSGGSSYEQYF. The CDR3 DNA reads TGCGCCAGCAGCTCGGGGGGGAGCTCCTACGAGCAGTACTTC.

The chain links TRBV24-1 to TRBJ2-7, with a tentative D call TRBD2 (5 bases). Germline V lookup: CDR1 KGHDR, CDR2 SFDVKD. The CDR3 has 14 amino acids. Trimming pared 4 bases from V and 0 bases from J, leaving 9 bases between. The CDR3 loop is CATSESGSSYEQYF. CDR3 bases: TGTGCCACCAGTGAGAGCGGCAGCTCCTACGAGCAGTACTTC.

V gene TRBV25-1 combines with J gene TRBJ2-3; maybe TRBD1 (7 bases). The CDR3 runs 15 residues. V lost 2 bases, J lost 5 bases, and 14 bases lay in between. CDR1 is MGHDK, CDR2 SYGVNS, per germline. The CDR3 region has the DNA TGTGCCAGCAGTGAAGTCAGGGGGGCAGTAGATACGCAGTATTTT. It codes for CASSEVRGAVDTQYF.

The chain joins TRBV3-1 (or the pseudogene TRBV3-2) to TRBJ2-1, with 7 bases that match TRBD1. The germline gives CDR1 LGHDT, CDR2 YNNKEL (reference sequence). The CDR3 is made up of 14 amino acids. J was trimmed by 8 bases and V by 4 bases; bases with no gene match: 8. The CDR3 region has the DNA TGTGCCAGCAGCCCATACCGAACAGGGGATGAGCAGTTCTTC. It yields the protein CASSPYRTGDEQFF.

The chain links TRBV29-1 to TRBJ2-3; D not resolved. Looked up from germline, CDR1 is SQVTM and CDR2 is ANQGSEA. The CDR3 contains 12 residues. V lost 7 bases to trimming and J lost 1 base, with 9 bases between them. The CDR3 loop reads CSARVGTDTQYF. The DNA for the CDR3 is TGCAGCGCCCGAGTGGGCACAGATACGCAGTATTTT.

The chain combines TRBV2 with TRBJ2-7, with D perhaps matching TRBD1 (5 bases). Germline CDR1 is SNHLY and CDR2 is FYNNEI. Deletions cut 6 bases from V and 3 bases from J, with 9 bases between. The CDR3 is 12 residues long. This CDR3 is CASRGEVYEQYF. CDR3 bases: TGTGCCAGCAGAGGGGAAGTCTACGAGCAGTACTTC.

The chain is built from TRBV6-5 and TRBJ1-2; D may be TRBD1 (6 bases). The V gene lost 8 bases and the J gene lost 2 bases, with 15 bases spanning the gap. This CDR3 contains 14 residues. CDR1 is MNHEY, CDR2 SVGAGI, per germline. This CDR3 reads CASGRGSVNYGYTF. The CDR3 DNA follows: TGTGCCAGCGGCAGGGGCTCCGTGAACTATGGCTACACCTTC.

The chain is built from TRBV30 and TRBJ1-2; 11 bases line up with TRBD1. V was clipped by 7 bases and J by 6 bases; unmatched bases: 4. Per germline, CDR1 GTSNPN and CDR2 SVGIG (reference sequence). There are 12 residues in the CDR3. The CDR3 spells CALKDRGHGYTF. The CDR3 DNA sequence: TGTGCCTTGAAGGACAGGGGGCATGGCTACACCTTC. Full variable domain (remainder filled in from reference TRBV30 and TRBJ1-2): SQTIHQWPATLVQPVGSPLSLECTVEGTSNPNLYWYRQAAGRGLQLLFYSVGIGQISSEVPQNLSASRPQDRQFILSSKKLLLSDSGFYLCALKDRGHGYTFGSGTRLTVV.

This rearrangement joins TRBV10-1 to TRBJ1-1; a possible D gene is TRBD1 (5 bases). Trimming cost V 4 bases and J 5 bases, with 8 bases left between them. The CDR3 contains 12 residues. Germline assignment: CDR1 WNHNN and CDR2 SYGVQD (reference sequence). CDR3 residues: CASSAQGTEAFF. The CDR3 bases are TGCGCCAGCAGTGCTCAGGGTACTGAAGCTTTCTTT.

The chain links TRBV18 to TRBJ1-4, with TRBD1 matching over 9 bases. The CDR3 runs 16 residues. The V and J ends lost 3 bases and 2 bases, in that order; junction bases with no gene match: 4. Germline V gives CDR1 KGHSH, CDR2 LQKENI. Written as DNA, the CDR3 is TGTGCCAGCTCACCGACAGGGGGACCCACTAATGAAAAACTGTTTTTT. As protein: CASSPTGGPTNEKLFF.